The 10 T cell receptor beta chains below come from one sample, sequenced in a study of vaccination and CD4 T cells after COVID-19. In TCRdb, the PCR reads were re-called with MiXCR into one record per CDR3 protein. The table includes some 18,000 distinct CDR3 sequences, 55% to 80% detected once. The starting material was CD4+ T cells from blood, obtained after SARS-CoV-2 vaccination. Receptors originate from a human donor who had recovered from COVID-19.

The chain employs TRBV19 and TRBJ2-7, with 14 bases identical to TRBD2. Germline values: CDR1 LNHDA, CDR2 SQIVND (reference sequence). J was trimmed by 4 bases and V by 6 bases; bases with no gene match: 11. This CDR3 is built from 17 residues. The CDR3 spells CASSTGLAGGVSYEQYF. In nucleotides, the CDR3 is TGTGCCAGTAGCACTGGACTAGCGGGAGGCGTATCATACGAGCAGTACTTC.

The chain joins TRBV28 to TRBJ2-5; D call uncertain. This CDR3 is 13 amino acids long. V was trimmed by 5 bases and J by 2 bases, leaving 9 bases between them. CDR1 and CDR2 (germline): MDHEN, SYDVKM. The CDR3 protein is CASSQDGQETQYF. CDR3 nucleotide sequence: TGTGCCAGCAGTCAGGACGGTCAAGAGACCCAGTACTTC.

The chain uses TRBV28 and TRBJ1-5; TRBD1 is a possible D gene (5 bases). The CDR3 spans 17 residues. The germline V gene encodes CDR1 MDHEN and CDR2 SYDVKM. V lost 7 bases and J 3 bases, leaving 22 bases between the germline ends. For the CDR3, the DNA is TGTGCCAGCACTCGAAGAAAACTAGGGGTGCACAATCAGCCCCAGCATTTT. Amino acid sequence: CASTRRKLGVHNQPQHF.

The CDR3 DNA reads as TGTGCCAGCAGGGCGGACCTGGGGGGCTACACCTTC. Amino acids: CASRADLGGYTF. This rearrangement joins TRBV25-1 to TRBJ1-2; D not certain. CDR1 and CDR2 from the germline V gene are MGHDK and SYGVNS. The V gene lost 6 bases and the J gene lost 8 bases, with 13 bases spanning the gap. This CDR3 has 12 amino acids.

In DNA, the CDR3 is TGTGCCAGCAGTTCACTAGCGGGCCTCACAGATACGCAGTATTTT. Its translation: CASSSLAGLTDTQYF. The chain combines TRBV6-5 with TRBJ2-3; 9 nucleotides align to TRBD2. Per germline, CDR1 MNHEY and CDR2 SVGAGI. V lost 4 bases and J lost 2; bases outside the gene matches: 4. The CDR3 totals 15 residues.

This clonotype has a single count. CDR3 amino acids: CSARIKFGNQPQHF. CDR3 nucleotide sequence: TGCAGTGCTAGGATCAAATTTGGCAATCAGCCCCAGCATTTT. The rearrangement uses TRBV20-1 and TRBJ1-5, with no clear D. The germline V and J ends were trimmed by 3 bases and 2 bases, with 11 bases remaining between them. This CDR3 has 14 amino acids. CDR1 is DFQATT, CDR2 SNEGSKA, per germline (reference sequence).

This chain links TRBV6-4 with TRBJ2-2; TRBD2 might be the D (6 bases). Trimming shortened V by 3 bases and J by 4 bases, and 6 bases separated the two germline ends. This CDR3 contains 13 residues. Looked up from germline, CDR1 is MRHNA and CDR2 is SNTAGT. The DNA for the CDR3 is TGTGCCAGCAGTGAGACTAGCACCGGGGAGCTGTTTTTT. This sequence encodes CASSETSTGELFF.

This clonotype was counted only a few times. The chain is built from TRBV7-9 and TRBJ1-2; possibly TRBD1 for D (5 bases). The CDR3 spans 11 residues. With 8 bases removed from V and 6 bases from J, the gap between germline ends came to 10 bases. Germline V gene sequence: CDR1 SEHNR, CDR2 FQNEAQ (reference sequence). This chain's CDR3 is CASGDVNGYTF. In DNA form, the CDR3 reads TGTGCCAGCGGGGACGTAAATGGCTACACCTTC. Filled out from reference TRBV7-9 and TRBJ1-2, the complete variable domain reads DTGVSQNPRHKITKRGQNVTFRCDPISEHNRLYWYRQTLGQGPEFLTYFQNEAQLEKSRLLSDRFSAERPKGSFSTLEIQRTEQGDSAMYLCASGDVNGYTFGSGTRLTVV.

CDR3: CASTGFTDTQYF. CDR3 in DNA: TGTGCCAGCACGGGGTTCACAGATACGCAGTATTTT. V gene TRBV6-1 combines with J gene TRBJ2-3; tentative D call: TRBD2 (5 bases). Germline V gene lookup returns CDR1 MNHNS and CDR2 SASEGT. This CDR3 has 12 amino acids. Trimming shortened V by 7 bases and J by 2 bases, and 7 bases separated the two germline ends.

The chain recombines TRBV7-9 with TRBJ1-2; no definite D call. CDR1 is SEHNR and CDR2 is FQNEAQ in the germline V gene (reference sequence). The V gene lost 5 bases and the J gene lost 3 bases, with 13 bases spanning the gap. This CDR3 is 14 amino acids long. CDR3 loop: CASSQSGYYYGYTF. The CDR3 DNA is TGTGCCAGCAGCCAAAGCGGGTACTACTATGGCTACACCTTC. The full variable domain, in which reference TRBV7-9 and TRBJ1-2 provide the parts outside the CDR3, is DTGVSQNPRHKITKRGQNVTFRCDPISEHNRLYWYRQTLGQGPEFLTYFQNEAQLEKSRLLSDRFSAERPKGSFSTLEIQRTEQGDSAMYLCASSQSGYYYGYTFGSGTRLTVV.